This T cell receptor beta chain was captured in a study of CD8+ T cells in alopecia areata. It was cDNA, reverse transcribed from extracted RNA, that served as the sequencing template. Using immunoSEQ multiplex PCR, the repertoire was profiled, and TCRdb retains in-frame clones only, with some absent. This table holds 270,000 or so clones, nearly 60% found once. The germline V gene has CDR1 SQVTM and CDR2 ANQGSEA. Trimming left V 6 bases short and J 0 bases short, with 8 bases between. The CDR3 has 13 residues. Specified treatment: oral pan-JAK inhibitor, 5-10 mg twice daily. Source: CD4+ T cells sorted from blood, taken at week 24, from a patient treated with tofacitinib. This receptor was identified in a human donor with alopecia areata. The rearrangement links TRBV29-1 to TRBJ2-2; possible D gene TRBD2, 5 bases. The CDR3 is CSVGEPNTGELFF. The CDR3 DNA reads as TGCAGCGTCGGGGAGCCGAACACCGGGGAGCTGTTTTTT.